This TCR beta chain was recorded in a study of T cell changes during pregnancy in multiple sclerosis. The table came from immunoSEQ multiplex PCR; TCRdb's copy has only in-frame clones and leaves some out. The sample lists 50,000 or so clones; 80% to 95% were seen once. V dropped 3 bases and J dropped 2; count of bases not matched to a gene: 13. The length of the CDR3 is 19 residues. In germline, CDR1 is PRHDT, CDR2 FYEKMQ (reference sequence). The source of this sequence is a female donor with multiple sclerosis, enrolled in a pregnancy study. The rearrangement joins TRBV13 to TRBJ2-4; TRBD2 agrees at 10 bases. The material was CD4+ T cells from peripheral blood mononuclear cells, obtained in the second trimester of pregnancy. CDR3: CASSFGFVERGGPKNIQYF. The CDR3 DNA is TGTGCCAGCAGCTTCGGGTTTGTTGAGCGGGGGGGCCCCAAAAACATTCAGTACTTC.